This T cell receptor beta chain was sequenced during a study of long-term antiretroviral therapy in people with HIV. About the study: Collection dates of the earliest samples fall about a decade before the 2015 immediate-ART recommendation. Study conclusions and caveats: Post-treatment diversity went higher with ART but stayed below transplant donor controls. HIV repertoires spanned narrower CDR3 length ranges than controls.

immunoSEQ v3.0 was run at survey level. Per-sample TRB depth target: about 35,000-55,000 T-cell genomes. Sequencing used immunoSEQ multiplex PCR; TCRdb keeps in-frame clones, though not all of them. The data show roughly 24,000 clones, with roughly 88% seen just once and 6.4% held by the top ten. In regard to this clone: Its antigen is currently unknown.

The germline CDR1 and CDR2 sequences are SSHAT and FNYEAQ (reference sequence). The CDR3 runs to 13 residues. V lost 3 bases, J lost 6 bases, and 4 bases stayed unmatched. The sample was unsorted PBMCs, taken 0.6 years after starting antiretroviral therapy. The J gene is TRBJ2-7, the V gene TRBV7-7; 8 bases line up with TRBD2. This sequence was found in a man aged 55 to 70 with HIV. Here the CDR3 reads CASSFRREAEQYF. The CDR3 region has the DNA TGTGCCAGCAGCTTTCGGCGGGAGGCCGAGCAGTACTTC.